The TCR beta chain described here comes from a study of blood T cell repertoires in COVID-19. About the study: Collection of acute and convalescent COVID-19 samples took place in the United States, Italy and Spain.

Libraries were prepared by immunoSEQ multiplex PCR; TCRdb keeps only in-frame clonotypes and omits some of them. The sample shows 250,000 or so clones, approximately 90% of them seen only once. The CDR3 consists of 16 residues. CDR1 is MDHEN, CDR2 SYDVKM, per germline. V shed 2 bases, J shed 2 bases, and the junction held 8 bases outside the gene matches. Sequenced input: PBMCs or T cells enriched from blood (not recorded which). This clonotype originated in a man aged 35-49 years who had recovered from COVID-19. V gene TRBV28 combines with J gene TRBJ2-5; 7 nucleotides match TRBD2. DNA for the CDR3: TGTGCCAGCAGTTTAAAATTAGCGGGTTATCAAGAGACCCAGTACTTC. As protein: CASSLKLAGYQETQYF.